A single sample is the source of the 24 T cell receptor beta chains below, sequenced in a study of blood T cell repertoires in COVID-19. Here immunoSEQ multiplex PCR was the method, and the copy in TCRdb shows in-frame clones only, minus some. Of roughly 230,000 clones listed, 65% to 90% are singletons. The sequenced material came from peripheral blood. The receptors come from a woman in her fifties or sixties with acute or convalescent COVID-19.

V is TRBV5-4 and J is TRBJ2-1, with D possibly matching TRBD2 (6 bases). Per germline, CDR1 SGHNT and CDR2 YYREEE (reference sequence). V lost 2 bases, J lost 5 bases, and 11 bases lay in between. The CDR3 contains 14 residues. CDR3 sequence reads: CASSLPGTHNEQFF. CDR3 in DNA: TGTGCCAGCAGCTTACCCGGGACTCACAATGAGCAGTTCTTC.

The V call is TRBV27, the J call TRBJ2-2; 10 nucleotides agree with TRBD2. Germline V gene sequence: CDR1 MNHEY, CDR2 SMNVEV (reference sequence). The trim removed 3 bases at V and 3 bases at J, leaving 7 bases unmatched. The CDR3 consists of 17 residues. CDR3: CASSLPSGRDYTGELFF. Written as DNA, the CDR3 is TGTGCCAGCAGTTTGCCCAGCGGGAGGGACTACACCGGGGAGCTGTTTTTT.

In DNA, the CDR3 is TGTGCCAGCAGCCTGCAAGGTGCGGAGACTTACAATGAGCAGTTCTTC. Residues: CASSLQGAETYNEQFF. The chain uses TRBV9 and TRBJ2-1; D not certain. The CDR3 is 16 amino acids. Germline V gives CDR1 SGDLS, CDR2 YYNGEE. V was clipped by 4 bases and J by 4 bases, with 18 bases between them.

The CDR3 here is CASGNSAYNEQFF. In nucleotides, the CDR3 is TGTGCCAGCGGAAATAGCGCATACAATGAGCAGTTCTTC. This chain connects TRBV12-3 or TRBV12-4 to TRBJ2-1; the D gene is possibly TRBD2 (5 bases). The V end lost 8 bases, the J end lost 4 bases, and 12 bases lay between the germline ends. CDR3 length: 13 amino acids.

J is TRBJ2-3 and V is TRBV2, with 8 bases aligning to TRBD1. The V gene end was trimmed by 4 bases and the J gene end by 5 bases; junction bases not matched to a gene: 5. CDR1 is SNHLY and CDR2 is FYNNEI in the germline V gene. The CDR3 totals 14 residues. CDR3 sequence (DNA): TGTGCCAGCAGTGGACAGGGGCAAGAAGATACGCAGTATTTT. The encoded protein is CASSGQGQEDTQYF. Together with reference TRBV2 and TRBJ2-3, the CDR3 gives the full variable domain: EPEVTQTPSHQVTQMGQEVILRCVPISNHLYFYWYRQILGQKVEFLVSFYNNEISEKSEIFDDQFSVERPDGSNFTLKIRSTKLEDSAMYFCASSGQGQEDTQYFGPGTRLTVL.

This chain connects TRBV28 to TRBJ2-2; D possibly corresponds to TRBD1 (5 bases). Germline V gene sequence: CDR1 MDHEN, CDR2 SYDVKM. V lost 5 bases and J 6 bases, leaving 13 bases between the germline ends. This CDR3 comprises 14 residues. CDR3 in DNA: TGTGCCAGCAGTCCGCAGGGCGGACCCGGGGAGCTGTTTTTT. It specifies CASSPQGGPGELFF.

This clone has only one observation. The chain links TRBV7-9 to TRBJ1-1, with a weak D call TRBD1 (6 bases). Germline values: CDR1 SEHNR, CDR2 FQNEAQ (reference sequence). This CDR3 region has 17 residues. The V gene lost 5 bases and the J gene lost 0 bases, with 19 bases spanning the gap. This chain's CDR3 is CASSGLRGGDVNTEAFF. The CDR3 DNA reads as TGTGCCAGCAGCGGCCTCAGGGGAGGGGACGTGAACACTGAAGCTTTCTTT. Full variable domain (missing parts from reference TRBV7-9 and TRBJ1-1): DTGVSQNPRHKITKRGQNVTFRCDPISEHNRLYWYRQTLGQGPEFLTYFQNEAQLEKSRLLSDRFSAERPKGSFSTLEIQRTEQGDSAMYLCASSGLRGGDVNTEAFFGQGTRLTVV.

The sample holds a few counts of this clone. V is TRBV18 and J is TRBJ1-6; 7 nucleotides line up with TRBD1. The CDR3 loop spans 16 amino acids. CDR1 and CDR2 from the germline V gene are KGHSH and LQKENI. Trimming at V came to 2 bases and at J to 5 bases, leaving 6 bases not matched to a gene. CDR3 DNA sequence: TGTGCCAGCTCACCAGGGGGGACAGATAATAATTCACCCCTCCACTTT. Its protein product is CASSPGGTDNNSPLHF.

The genes are TRBV6-5 and TRBJ1-1; D not certain. Germline assignment: CDR1 MNHEY and CDR2 SVGAGI. V lost 7 bases and J lost 4, with 16 bases in between. The CDR3 totals 14 residues. DNA for the CDR3: TGTGCCAGCATCTCCCCGGGGTTTGGCACTGAAGCTTTCTTT. It translates to CASISPGFGTEAFF.

This chain joins TRBV24-1 and TRBJ2-3; D remains unclear. CDR3 length equals 12 residues. V was trimmed by 6 bases and J by 3 bases, leaving 6 bases between them. Germline V gene data show CDR1 as KGHDR and CDR2 as SFDVKD. CDR3 protein: CATSQWTDTQYF. The DNA of the CDR3 is TGTGCCACCAGTCAGTGGACAGATACGCAGTATTTT.

The chain couples TRBV30 to TRBJ1-5; D may be TRBD1 (6 bases). The germline CDR1 and CDR2 sequences are GTSNPN and SVGIG (reference sequence). Between the trimmed V and J ends, which lost 0 bases and 6 bases, there was a span of 12 bases. This CDR3 region has 14 residues. CDR3 region: CAWSVPGEGQPQHF. The CDR3 coding sequence is TGTGCCTGGAGTGTACCAGGGGAGGGTCAGCCCCAGCATTTT.

The chain has TRBV6-1 and TRBJ2-5, with a tentative D call TRBD1 (6 bases). V was pared by 2 bases and J by 4 bases, with 11 bases between. The CDR3 extends over 14 amino acids. The germline V gene has CDR1 MNHNS and CDR2 SASEGT. The CDR3 sequence is CASSEMGQGETQYF. DNA of the CDR3: TGTGCCAGCAGTGAAATGGGACAAGGAGAGACCCAGTACTTC.

The gene calls are TRBV4-2 and TRBJ2-7; the match to TRBD2 covers 8 bases. CDR1 is LGHNA and CDR2 is YNFKEQ in the germline V gene. J was trimmed by 2 bases and V by 4 bases; bases with no gene match: 4. The length of the CDR3 is 14 residues. The CDR3 spells CASSRPGLAYEQYF. DNA of the CDR3: TGTGCCAGCAGCCGCCCGGGACTAGCCTACGAGCAGTACTTC.

This chain links TRBV19 with TRBJ2-5; a weak D match, TRBD1 (6 bases). CDR1 LNHDA and CDR2 SQIVND come from the germline V gene (reference sequence). Between the trimmed V and J ends, which lost 5 bases and 5 bases, there was a span of 12 bases. The CDR3 runs to 13 residues. The CDR3 protein is CASSSQGGETQYF. The CDR3 bases are TGTGCCAGTAGTTCACAGGGTGGCGAGACCCAGTACTTC.

The rearrangement links TRBV30 to TRBJ1-2; 9 positions agree with TRBD1. The CDR3 runs to 17 residues. Germline V gene sequence: CDR1 GTSNPN, CDR2 SVGIG (reference sequence). V shed 0 bases, J shed 4 bases, and the junction held 12 bases outside the gene matches. The CDR3, as DNA: TGTGCCTGGAGTGTACTAATGGGACAGGGATCGGGCTATGGCTACACCTTC. Its protein product is CAWSVLMGQGSGYGYTF. Using reference TRBV30 and TRBJ1-2 for the parts outside the CDR3, the full variable domain is SQTIHQWPATLVQPVGSPLSLECTVEGTSNPNLYWYRQAAGRGLQLLFYSVGIGQISSEVPQNLSASRPQDRQFILSSKKLLLSDSGFYLCAWSVLMGQGSGYGYTFGSGTRLTVV.

This clone has more than one count but fewer than ten. The chain combines TRBV9 with TRBJ2-2, with D possibly matching TRBD1 (5 bases). Germline values: CDR1 SGDLS, CDR2 YYNGEE. This CDR3 contains 15 residues. The ends were cut back, 0 bases at V and 2 bases at J, with 8 bases in the middle. The CDR3 spells CASSVAQGNTGELFF. CDR3 nucleotide sequence: TGTGCCAGCAGCGTAGCTCAGGGCAACACCGGGGAGCTGTTTTTT.

CDR3 residues: CASSLGPTGRNTEAFF. For the CDR3, the DNA is TGCGCCAGCAGCTTGGGACCGACAGGGAGGAACACTGAAGCTTTCTTT. The J gene is TRBJ1-1, the V gene TRBV5-1; 7 bases line up with TRBD1. J was trimmed by 1 base and V by 0 bases; bases with no gene match: 6. This CDR3 is built from 16 residues. CDR1 and CDR2 from the germline V gene are SGHRS and YFSETQ.

The chain carries TRBV20-1 and TRBJ2-3, with TRBD2 identical over 7 bases. Trimming cost V 3 bases and J 2 bases; bases outside gene matches: 11. The CDR3 spans 16 residues. The V gene's germline CDR1 is DFQATT and CDR2 SNEGSKA (reference sequence). CDR3 sequence (DNA): TGCAGTGCTAGTTCCCCCCTAGCGGAGATCACAGATACGCAGTATTTT. Its translation is CSASSPLAEITDTQYF.

V and J are TRBV18 and TRBJ2-3; TRBD2 matches at 7 bases. Germline CDR1 reads KGHSH; CDR2 reads LQKENI. Trimming at V came to 3 bases and at J to 6 bases, leaving 0 bases not matched to a gene. The CDR3 consists of 12 residues. The CDR3 loop reads CASSPGGDTQYF. CDR3 nucleotide sequence: TGTGCCAGCTCACCCGGGGGGGATACGCAGTATTTT.

The rearrangement links TRBV6-6 to TRBJ1-3, with no clear D. Germline-derived CDR1 and CDR2 are MNHNY and SVGAGI (reference sequence). Between the trimmed V and J ends, which lost 0 bases and 2 bases, there was a span of 11 bases. This CDR3 has 16 residues. The CDR3 DNA is TGTGCCAGCAGTTACTCGAGATCAGGCGCTGGAAACACCATATATTTT. This translates into CASSYSRSGAGNTIYF.

The CDR3 loop reads CSAIGVTLHF. In DNA, the CDR3 is TGCAGTGCTATAGGGGTCACCCTCCACTTT. The rearrangement uses TRBV20-1 and TRBJ1-6, with D maybe TRBD1 (5 bases). The V gene lost 4 bases and the J gene lost 14 bases, with 9 bases spanning the gap. The CDR3 length is 10 residues. Germline CDR1 DFQATT, CDR2 SNEGSKA (reference sequence).

This chain links TRBV3-1 (or the pseudogene TRBV3-2) with TRBJ2-3; D is uncertain. With 4 bases removed from V and 0 bases from J, the gap between germline ends came to 2 bases. There are 12 residues in the CDR3. Looked up from germline, CDR1 is LGHDT and CDR2 is YNNKEL (reference sequence). Written as DNA, the CDR3 is TGTGCCAGCAGCCCTAGCACAGATACGCAGTATTTT. Translating gives CASSPSTDTQYF.

This chain links TRBV6-5 with TRBJ1-1; 9 bases align to TRBD1. CDR1 and CDR2 (germline): MNHEY, SVGAGI. The CDR3 spans 14 residues. Germline trimming cut 7 bases from V and 4 bases from J; bases unmatched to any gene: 7. The CDR3 DNA reads as TGTGCCAGCATAGTTCGGGGACAGGGCACTGAAGCTTTCTTT. It encodes CASIVRGQGTEAFF.

The chain joins TRBV11-1 to TRBJ1-1, with unresolved D. Germline V gene sequence: CDR1 SGHAT, CDR2 FQDESV (reference sequence). V lost 6 bases and J 0 bases, leaving 17 bases between the germline ends. The CDR3 has 16 amino acids. CDR3: CASSLVAISMNTEAFF. Here the CDR3 DNA reads TGTGCCAGCAGTTTGGTCGCTATTTCGATGAACACTGAAGCTTTCTTT.